These 17 T cell receptor beta chains originate from one sample sequenced in a study of blood T cells in healthy people across ages. A J-beta primer mix and a sample-barcoded 5' primer were used in a second PCR of about 7 to 12 cycles. TCRdb re-analysed the 5' RACE reads in MiXCR, keeping a single row per CDR3 protein. The repertoire consists of 1,800,000 or so distinct CDR3 sequences, with 30% to 40% occurring once and the leading ten covering roughly 23%. Sample: blood. Receptors originate from a human donor in good health.

J is TRBJ1-5 and V is TRBV6-2 or TRBV6-3, with D hard to call. The germline gives CDR1 MNHEY, CDR2 SVGEGT. The CDR3 totals 17 residues. Trimming removed 2 bases from V and 3 bases from J, with 17 bases in between. CDR3 loop: CASSYHPSVSDNQPQHF. DNA for the CDR3: TGTGCCAGCAGTTACCACCCGAGCGTCTCGGACAATCAGCCCCAGCATTTT.

The chain employs TRBV10-3 and TRBJ1-2; no clear D. CDR3 length equals 12 residues. The germline gives CDR1 ENHRY, CDR2 SYGVKD. V was trimmed by 10 bases and J by 8 bases, leaving 17 bases between them. The CDR3 spells CATGETPKGYTF. CDR3 nucleotide sequence: TGTGCCACCGGAGAGACGCCCAAGGGCTACACCTTC.

This chain joins TRBV7-2 and TRBJ2-7; D is perhaps TRBD1 or TRBD2 (6 bases each). The DNA end is a closer match to TRBJ2-4, so the J assignment may be wrong. Germline V gives CDR1 SGHTA, CDR2 FQGNSA. The CDR3 runs 15 residues. The CDR3 loop is CASSPYQGPGDIQYF. CDR3 in DNA: TGTGCCAGCAGCCCCTACCAGGGGCCGGGGGACATTCAGTACTTC.

Notes on this clonotype: It may be a read error: a sequence one base away is much more abundant. This chain uses TRBV7-2 with TRBJ2-1, with a weak D call TRBD1 (5 bases). The tail of the sequence fits TRBJ2-5 better, so the J call may be wrong. Germline V gene data show CDR1 as SGHTA and CDR2 as FQGNSA. CDR3 length: 10 residues. DNA of the CDR3: TGTGCCGGCAGCTTAGGGGCCCAGTACTTC. It codes for CAGSLGAQYF.

The chain recombines TRBV5-1 with TRBJ1-2; maybe TRBD1 (6 bases). This CDR3 region has 13 residues. From germline, CDR1 is SGHRS and CDR2 YFSETQ. Trimming took 7 bases from V and 3 from J, leaving 13 bases between them. Written as DNA, the CDR3 is TGCGCCAGCGGCGGCGGGGGCCACTATGGCTACACCTTC. Translation: CASGGGGHYGYTF.

This clonotype was picked up a small number of times. This chain connects TRBV7-9 to TRBJ2-2, with TRBD1 identical over 8 bases. The CDR3 runs to 14 residues. V shed 4 bases and J 3 bases; nucleotides not matched to a gene: 1. CDR1 and CDR2 (germline): SEHNR, FQNEAQ (reference sequence). CDR3 residues: CASSSGQDTGELFF. The CDR3 nucleotides read TGTGCCAGCAGCTCGGGACAGGACACCGGGGAGCTGTTTTTT.

The sample holds a few counts of this clonotype. The chain recombines TRBV7-2 with TRBJ2-5; D is possibly TRBD1 (5 bases). This CDR3 is built from 15 residues. Per the germline V gene, CDR1 is SGHTA and CDR2 is FQGNSA. Trimming shortened V by 1 base and J by 3 bases, and 12 bases separated the two germline ends. CDR3 sequence reads: CASSLVGRVEETQYF. The CDR3 DNA sequence: TGTGCCAGCAGCTTAGTCGGCAGGGTAGAAGAGACCCAGTACTTC.

This clonotype appeared a few times. J is TRBJ2-1 and V is TRBV5-1; 7 bases agree with TRBD2. J was trimmed by 3 bases and V by 9 bases; bases with no gene match: 6. Germline lookup yields CDR1 SGHRS and CDR2 YFSETQ. The CDR3 extends over 13 amino acids. Here the CDR3 reads CATGTTSYNEQFF. The CDR3 DNA reads TGCGCCACCGGGACTACCAGCTACAATGAGCAGTTCTTC.

V gene TRBV4-3 combines with J gene TRBJ2-1, with TRBD2 matching 8 bases. Germline V gives CDR1 LGHNA, CDR2 YSLEER. The CDR3 contains 15 residues. Trimming removed 1 base from V and 10 bases from J; junction bases left unmatched: 9. CDR3 nucleotide sequence: TGCGCCAGCAGCCAAGGTGGAAGCGGGGGACGGGAGCAGTTCTTC. Protein product: CASSQGGSGGREQFF.

This clonotype was seen more than once but under ten times. V gene TRBV12-3 or TRBV12-4 combines with J gene TRBJ1-2; D is ambiguous. Between the trimmed V and J ends, which lost 5 bases and 2 bases, there was a span of 9 bases. This CDR3 has 13 amino acids. The CDR3 bases are TGTGCCAGCAGTCCTACAAAAAACTATGGCTACACCTTC. Protein product: CASSPTKNYGYTF.

This clonotype was counted a few times. The rearrangement joins TRBV7-3 to TRBJ2-3; 11 positions match TRBD2. Per germline, CDR1 SGHTA and CDR2 FQGTGA. The CDR3 covers 16 residues. J lost 2 bases, V lost 5 bases, and 6 bases had no gene match. The CDR3 nucleotides are TGTGCCAGCAGCAGGACTAGCGGGCTTTTCACAGATACGCAGTATTTT. This codes for CASSRTSGLFTDTQYF.

The CDR3 spells CASRWTGGDGELFF. The CDR3 nucleotides read TGTGCCAGCAGATGGACAGGGGGCGACGGGGAGCTGTTTTTT. The chain couples TRBV11-1 to TRBJ2-2, with 11 bases aligning to TRBD1. V lost 6 bases to trimming and J lost 7 bases; unmatched junction nucleotides: 4. CDR1 and CDR2 (germline): SGHAT, FQDESV (reference sequence). The CDR3 length is 14 residues.

The V and J genes are TRBV9 and TRBJ2-1, with D hard to call. V was shortened by 2 bases and J by 5 bases, with 11 bases between the two germline ends. Per germline, CDR1 SGDLS and CDR2 YYNGEE. CDR3 length: 14 residues. The CDR3 coding sequence is TGTGCCAGCAGCGTTCGCCCGGAACACAATGAGCAGTTCTTC. This translates into CASSVRPEHNEQFF.

Points on this clonotype: Given a much more abundant clone one base away, this may be a read error. This rearrangement joins TRBV5-1 to TRBJ1-2; 7 nucleotides align to TRBD1. The length of the CDR3 is 14 residues. After removal of 4 bases from V and 3 bases from J, the junction contained 6 bases not matched to a gene. Germline loops: CDR1 SGHRS, CDR2 YFSETQ. This CDR3 is CASSGYGQDYGYTF. CDR3 in DNA: TGCGCCAGCAGCGGATACGGACAGGACTATGGCTACACCTTC.

There are a few counts of this clonotype. V usage is TRBV7-3 and J usage is TRBJ2-5; TRBD1 is a possible D gene (6 bases). This CDR3 region has 15 residues. V was shortened by 5 bases and J by 2 bases, with 15 bases between the two germline ends. CDR1 and CDR2 from the germline V gene are SGHTA and FQGTGA. CDR3 residues: CASSPAGAKQETQYF. The CDR3 DNA follows: TGTGCCAGCAGCCCCGCAGGGGCAAAGCAAGAGACCCAGTACTTC.

This chain uses TRBV27 with TRBJ1-2; D is unclear. Germline CDR1 and CDR2: MNHEY and SMNVEV (reference sequence). This CDR3 contains 14 residues. V lost 5 bases, J lost 1 base, and 11 bases lay in between. CDR3 sequence reads: CASSPRPLNYGYTF. The CDR3 DNA reads as TGTGCCAGCAGTCCCAGGCCCCTTAACTATGGCTACACCTTC.

This clonotype was found a few times. The chain links TRBV6-7 to TRBJ2-6; tentatively, D is TRBD1 (5 bases). TRBV6-7 is given ORF status, its function remaining uncertain. V was clipped by 2 bases and J by 0 bases, with 17 bases between them. The CDR3 has 19 amino acids. This CDR3 reads CASSYDRLRSYSGANVLTF. The CDR3 region has the DNA TGTGCCAGCAGTTACGACAGATTGCGATCCTACTCTGGGGCCAACGTCCTGACTTTC.